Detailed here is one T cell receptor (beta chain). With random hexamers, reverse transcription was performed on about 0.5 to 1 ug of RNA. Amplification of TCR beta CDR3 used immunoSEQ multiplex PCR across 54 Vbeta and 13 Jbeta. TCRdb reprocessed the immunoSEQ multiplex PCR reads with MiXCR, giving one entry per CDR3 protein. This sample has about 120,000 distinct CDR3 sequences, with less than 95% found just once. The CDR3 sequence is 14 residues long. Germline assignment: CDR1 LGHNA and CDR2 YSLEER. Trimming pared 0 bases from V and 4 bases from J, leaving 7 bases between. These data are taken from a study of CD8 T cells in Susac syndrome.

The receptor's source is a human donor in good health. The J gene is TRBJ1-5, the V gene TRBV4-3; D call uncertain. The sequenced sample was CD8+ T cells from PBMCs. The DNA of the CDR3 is TGCGCCAGCAGCCAAGACGCGGGGAATCAGCCCCAGCATTTT. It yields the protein CASSQDAGNQPQHF.